This is a list of T cell receptor beta chains from one sample in a study of beta chain features in type 1 diabetes. Method: immunoSEQ multiplex PCR; TCRdb's copy keeps in-frame clones and lacks some. The sample records roughly 730,000 clones, around an eighth being singletons. The sequencing input was naive CD4+ T cells from blood. The receptor set was obtained from a man aged 18 to 29 with type 1 diabetes. Each CDR3 is given with its conserved first and last residue. D genes are given only for firm matches. Clone size is stated in some rows and not others, as once, few, many or a class when expanded.

V gene: TRBV4-2; D gene: TRBD2; clone size: few; J gene: TRBJ2-3; CDR3 protein: CASSQDFAGGRTDTQYF; CDR3 DNA: TGTGCCAGCAGCCAAGATTTCGCGGGGGGACGCACAGATACGCAGTATTTT
V gene: TRBV30; D gene: NA; clone size: many; J gene: TRBJ2-1; CDR3 protein: CAWIPRDRYNEQFF; CDR3 DNA: TGTGCCTGGATCCCCCGGGACCGCTACAATGAGCAGTTCTTC
V gene: TRBV11-3; D gene: NA; clone size: NA; J gene: TRBJ1-1; CDR3 protein: CASSPPGSSTASTEAFF; CDR3 DNA: TGTGCCAGCAGCCCTCCCGGGAGTTCGACAGCGAGCACTGAAGCTTTCTTT
V gene: TRBV7-9; D gene: NA; clone size: few; J gene: TRBJ2-7; CDR3 protein: CASSPYKLFYEQYF; CDR3 DNA: TGTGCCAGCAGCCCTTATAAACTGTTCTACGAGCAGTACTTC
V gene: TRBV18; D gene: TRBD2; clone size: NA; J gene: TRBJ2-1; CDR3 protein: CASSPRAGVSYNEQFF; CDR3 DNA: TGTGCCAGCTCACCACGGGCGGGGGTTTCCTACAATGAGCAGTTCTTC
V gene: TRBV6-4; D gene: TRBD1; clone size: few; J gene: TRBJ1-1; CDR3 protein: CASTAGQGDTEAFF; CDR3 DNA: TGTGCCAGCACCGCCGGACAGGGTGACACTGAAGCTTTCTTT
V gene: TRBV10-3; D gene: TRBD1; clone size: NA; J gene: TRBJ2-7; CDR3 protein: CAISEKDRGEQYF; CDR3 DNA: TGTGCCATCAGTGAGAAAGACAGGGGCGAGCAGTACTTC
V gene: TRBV15; D gene: NA; clone size: NA; J gene: TRBJ2-3; CDR3 protein: CATSSQGSDTQYF; CDR3 DNA: TGTGCCACCAGCTCCCAGGGTTCAGATACGCAGTATTTT
V gene: TRBV29-1; D gene: NA; clone size: NA; J gene: TRBJ2-2; CDR3 protein: CSVLHGTGELFF; CDR3 DNA: TGCAGCGTGCTACACGGCACCGGGGAGCTGTTTTTT
V gene: TRBV6-1; D gene: TRBD1; clone size: few; J gene: TRBJ1-5; CDR3 protein: CASSEARTTGLNQPQHF; CDR3 DNA: TGTGCCAGCAGTGAAGCAAGAACGACAGGGCTAAATCAGCCCCAGCATTTT
V gene: TRBV7-3; D gene: NA; clone size: NA; J gene: TRBJ1-4; CDR3 protein: CASSLTGNSNEKLFF; CDR3 DNA: TGTGCCAGCAGCCTCACAGGGAACTCTAATGAAAAACTGTTTTTT
V gene: TRBV20-1; D gene: NA; clone size: NA; J gene: TRBJ2-5; CDR3 protein: CSAPSQESQYF; CDR3 DNA: TGCAGTGCGCCATCCCAAGAGAGCCAGTACTTC
V gene: TRBV10-3; D gene: NA; clone size: NA; J gene: TRBJ1-2; CDR3 protein: CAISPTDYGYTF; CDR3 DNA: TGTGCCATCAGCCCGACGGACTATGGCTACACCTTC
V gene: TRBV4-1; D gene: NA; clone size: few; J gene: TRBJ1-2; CDR3 protein: CASSPEIRGGYGYTF; CDR3 DNA: TGCGCCAGCAGCCCAGAAATTCGGGGAGGCTATGGCTACACCTTC
V gene: TRBV2; D gene: NA; clone size: few; J gene: TRBJ2-1; CDR3 protein: CASSERGRVNNEQFF; CDR3 DNA: TGTGCCAGCAGTGAAAGGGGCAGGGTAAACAATGAGCAGTTCTTC
V gene: TRBV9; D gene: NA; clone size: NA; J gene: TRBJ1-2; CDR3 protein: CASSIGTHYGYTF; CDR3 DNA: TGTGCCAGCAGCATCGGGACACACTATGGCTACACCTTC